This T cell receptor (beta chain) was sequenced for a study of cytomegalovirus exposure and HLA in healthy donors. This clone appeared a single time. Its antigen is unknown. Study outcomes and limitations: The study flagged some 180 TCR beta chains as cytomegalovirus-associated. In the 120 validation repertoires, about 94% of cluster scores exceeded 0, per a later analysis.

Measured with immunoSEQ multiplex PCR; TCRdb has only the in-frame clones, and not every one. The sample lists over 65,000 clones; 90% to 95% were seen once. CDR3 size: 15 residues. In germline, CDR1 is MNHEY, CDR2 SVGAGI. V was cut by 3 bases and J by 10 bases, with 16 bases left in between. The specimen was PBMCs. This TCR was sampled from a woman aged 18-29 years in good health and CMV-seropositive. V is TRBV6-5 and J is TRBJ1-6; D is perhaps TRBD1 (5 bases). The CDR3: CASSYRGGVRSPLHF. CDR3 bases: TGTGCCAGCAGTTATAGGGGAGGCGTGAGATCACCCCTCCACTTT.